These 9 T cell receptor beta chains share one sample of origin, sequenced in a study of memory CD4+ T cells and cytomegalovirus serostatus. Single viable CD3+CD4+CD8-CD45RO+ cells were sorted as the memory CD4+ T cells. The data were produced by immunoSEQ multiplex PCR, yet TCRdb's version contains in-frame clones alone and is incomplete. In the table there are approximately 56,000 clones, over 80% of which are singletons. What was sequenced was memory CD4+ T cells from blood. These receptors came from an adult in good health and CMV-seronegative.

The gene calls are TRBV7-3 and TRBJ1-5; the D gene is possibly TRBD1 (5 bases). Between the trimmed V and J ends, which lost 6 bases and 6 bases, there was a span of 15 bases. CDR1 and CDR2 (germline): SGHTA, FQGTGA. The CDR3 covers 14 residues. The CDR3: CASRWQGESQPQHF. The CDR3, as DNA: TGTGCCAGCAGGTGGCAGGGTGAATCTCAGCCCCAGCATTTT.

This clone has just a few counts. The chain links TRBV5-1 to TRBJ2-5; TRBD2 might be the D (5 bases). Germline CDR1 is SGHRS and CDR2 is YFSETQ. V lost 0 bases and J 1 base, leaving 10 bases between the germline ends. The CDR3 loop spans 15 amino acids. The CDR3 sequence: CASSLAGKRQETQYF. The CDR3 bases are TGCGCCAGCAGCTTGGCCGGGAAACGCCAAGAGACCCAGTACTTC.

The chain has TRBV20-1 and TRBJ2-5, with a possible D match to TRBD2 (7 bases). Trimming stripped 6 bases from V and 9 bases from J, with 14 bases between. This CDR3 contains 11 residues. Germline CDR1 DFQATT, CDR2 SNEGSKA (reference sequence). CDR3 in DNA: TGCAGTGCCCATCAAGGGGGGGCCCAGTACTTC. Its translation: CSAHQGGAQYF.

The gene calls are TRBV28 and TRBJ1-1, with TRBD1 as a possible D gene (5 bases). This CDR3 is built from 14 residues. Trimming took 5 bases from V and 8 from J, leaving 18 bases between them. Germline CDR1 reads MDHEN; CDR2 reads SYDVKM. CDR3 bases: TGTGCCAGCAGTATTCCGGGGCGTCGTGAGGAAGCTTTCTTT. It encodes CASSIPGRREEAFF.

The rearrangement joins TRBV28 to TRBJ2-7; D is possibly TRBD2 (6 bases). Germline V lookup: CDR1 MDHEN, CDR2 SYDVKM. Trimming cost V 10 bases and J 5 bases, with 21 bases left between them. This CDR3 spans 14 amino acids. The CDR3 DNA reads TGTGCCACCAAACGGCGCGGAGGGTGGGACGAGCAGTACTTC. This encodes CATKRRGGWDEQYF.

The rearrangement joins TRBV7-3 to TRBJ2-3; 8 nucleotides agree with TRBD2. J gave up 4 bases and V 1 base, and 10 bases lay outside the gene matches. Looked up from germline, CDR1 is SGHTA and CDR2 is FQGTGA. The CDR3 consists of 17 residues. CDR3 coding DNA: TGTGCCAGCAGCTTAAAAGGCGGCGGGGGGAAGGCAGATACGCAGTATTTT. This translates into CASSLKGGGGKADTQYF.

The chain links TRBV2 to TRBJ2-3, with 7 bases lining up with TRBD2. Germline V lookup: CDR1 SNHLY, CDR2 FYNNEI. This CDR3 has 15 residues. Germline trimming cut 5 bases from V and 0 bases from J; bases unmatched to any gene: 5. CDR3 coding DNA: TGTGCCAGCAGTACCGGGGGGACCAGCACAGATACGCAGTATTTT. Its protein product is CASSTGGTSTDTQYF.

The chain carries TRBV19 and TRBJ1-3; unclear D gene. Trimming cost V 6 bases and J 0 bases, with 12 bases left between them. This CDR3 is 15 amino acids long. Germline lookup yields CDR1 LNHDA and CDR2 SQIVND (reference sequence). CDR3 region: CASSGQSSSGNTIYF. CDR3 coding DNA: TGTGCCAGTAGCGGGCAGTCGAGCTCTGGAAACACCATATATTTT. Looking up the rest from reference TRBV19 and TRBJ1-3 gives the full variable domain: DGGITQSPKYLFRKEGQNVTLSCEQNLNHDAMYWYRQDPGQGLRLIYYSQIVNDFQKGDIAEGYSVSREKKESFPLTVTSAQKNPTAFYLCASSGQSSSGNTIYFGEGSWLTVV.

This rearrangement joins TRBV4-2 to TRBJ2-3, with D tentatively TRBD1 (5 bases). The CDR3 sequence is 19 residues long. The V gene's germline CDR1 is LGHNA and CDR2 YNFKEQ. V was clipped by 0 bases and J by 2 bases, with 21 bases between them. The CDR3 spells CASSQDRKGPSGHTDTQYF. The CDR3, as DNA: TGTGCCAGCAGCCAAGATAGGAAAGGACCCTCAGGGCACACAGATACGCAGTATTTT.